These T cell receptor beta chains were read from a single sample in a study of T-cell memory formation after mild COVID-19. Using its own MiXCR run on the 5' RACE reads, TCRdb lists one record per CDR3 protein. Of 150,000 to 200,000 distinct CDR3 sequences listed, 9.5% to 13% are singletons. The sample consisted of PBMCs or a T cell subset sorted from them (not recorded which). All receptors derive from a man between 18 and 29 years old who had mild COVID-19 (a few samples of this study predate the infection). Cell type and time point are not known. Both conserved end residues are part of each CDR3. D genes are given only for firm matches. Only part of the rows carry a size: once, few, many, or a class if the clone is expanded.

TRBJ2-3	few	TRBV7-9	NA	CASSSRDGTDTQYF	TGTGCCAGCAGCTCCAGGGACGGCACAGATACGCAGTATTTT
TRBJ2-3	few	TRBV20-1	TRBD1	CSAIPGTGVKDTQYF	TGCAGTGCTATACCCGGGACAGGGGTAAAAGATACGCAGTATTTT
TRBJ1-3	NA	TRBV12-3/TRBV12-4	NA	CASSLAAQRNTIYF	TGTGCCAGCAGTTTAGCGGCGCAGAGAAACACCATATATTTT
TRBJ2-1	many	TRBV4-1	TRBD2	CASGGLVGEQFF	TGCGCCAGCGGCGGACTAGTTGGTGAGCAGTTCTTC
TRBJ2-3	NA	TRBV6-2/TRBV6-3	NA	CASSSHSPSTDTQYF	TGTGCCAGCAGCTCCCATAGCCCTAGCACAGATACGCAGTATTTT
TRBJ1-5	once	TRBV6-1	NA	CASSAYQPQHF	TGTGCCAGCAGTGCCTATCAGCCCCAGCATTTT
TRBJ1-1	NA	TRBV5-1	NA	CASSSGGHPNTEAFF	TGCGCCAGCAGCTCCGGGGGCCACCCGAACACTGAAGCTTTCTTT
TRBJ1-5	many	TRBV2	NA	CASSDPRNQPQHF	TGTGCCAGCAGTGACCCTAGGAATCAGCCCCAGCATTTT
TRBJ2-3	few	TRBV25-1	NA	CASSDRSTDTQYF	TGTGCCAGCAGTGACAGATCCACAGATACGCAGTATTTT
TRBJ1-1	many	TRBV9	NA	CASSPRTGEAFF	TGTGCCAGCAGCCCGAGGACGGGTGAAGCTTTCTTT
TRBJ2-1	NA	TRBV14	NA	CASSQVGGSYNEQFF	TGTGCCAGCAGCCAAGTGGGAGGATCCTACAATGAGCAGTTCTTC
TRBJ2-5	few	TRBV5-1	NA	CASSLGAETQYF	TGCGCCAGCAGCTTGGGTGCCGAGACCCAGTACTTC
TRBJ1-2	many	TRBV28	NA	CASTLWGSGYTF	TGTGCCAGCACCCTCTGGGGGTCCGGCTACACCTTC
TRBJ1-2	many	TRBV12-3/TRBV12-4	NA	CASSQITGGGYTF	TGTGCCAGCAGTCAAATAACGGGGGGTGGCTACACCTTC
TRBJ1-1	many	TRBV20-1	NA	CSADPGGTEAFF	TGCAGTGCCGACCCAGGCGGGACAGAAGCTTTCTTT
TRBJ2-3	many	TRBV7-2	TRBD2	CASSLARFGGGARTDTQYF	TGTGCCAGCAGCTTAGCGAGATTCGGCGGGGGGGCTCGCACAGATACGCAGTATTTT
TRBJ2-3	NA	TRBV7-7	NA	CASSSATSKDTQYF	TGTGCTAGCAGCTCGGCCACTAGCAAAGATACGCAGTATTTT
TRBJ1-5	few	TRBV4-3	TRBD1	CASSQPGTGDQPQHF	TGCGCCAGCAGCCAACCCGGGACAGGGGATCAGCCCCAGCATTTT
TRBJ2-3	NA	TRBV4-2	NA	CASSGETTDTQYF	TGTGCCAGCAGCGGGGAGACAACAGATACGCAGTATTTT
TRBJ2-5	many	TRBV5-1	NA	CASSLAGRDQETQYF	TGCGCCAGCAGCTTGGCCGGGCGGGACCAAGAGACCCAGTACTTC
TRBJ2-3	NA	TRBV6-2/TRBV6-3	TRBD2	CASSSSVAGDTDTQYF	TGTGCCAGCAGTTCCAGTGTAGCGGGGGACACAGATACGCAGTATTTT
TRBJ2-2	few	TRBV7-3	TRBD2	CASRTSGGPGELFF	TGTGCCAGCCGGACTAGCGGGGGCCCCGGGGAGCTGTTTTTT
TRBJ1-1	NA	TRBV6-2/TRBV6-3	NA	CASSKTYRGEAFF	TGTGCCAGCAGTAAGACCTACCGGGGTGAAGCTTTCTTT
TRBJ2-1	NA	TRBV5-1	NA	CASSHPLGEQFF	TGCGCCAGCAGCCACCCTCTAGGTGAGCAGTTCTTC
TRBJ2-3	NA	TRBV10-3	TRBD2	CAIASGGAPDTQYF	TGTGCCATCGCTAGCGGGGGGGCCCCAGATACGCAGTATTTT
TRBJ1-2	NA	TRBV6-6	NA	CASTPPQGGYGYTF	TGTGCCAGCACCCCCCCACAGGGAGGCTATGGCTACACCTTC
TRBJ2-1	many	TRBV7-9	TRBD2	CASSFGTSGVNEQFF	TGTGCCAGCAGCTTTGGGACTAGCGGGGTCAATGAGCAGTTCTTC
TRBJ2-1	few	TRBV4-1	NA	CASSHAGRYNEQFF	TGCGCCAGCAGCCATGCCGGGAGATACAATGAGCAGTTCTTC
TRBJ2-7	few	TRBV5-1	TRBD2	CASSLGGLVYEQYF	TGCGCCAGCAGCTTGGGAGGACTAGTCTACGAGCAGTACTTC
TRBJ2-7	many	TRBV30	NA	CAWNREGDEQYF	TGTGCCTGGAACAGGGAGGGCGACGAGCAGTACTTC
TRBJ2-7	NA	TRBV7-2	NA	CASSVGRDYEQYF	TGTGCCAGCAGCGTCGGACGGGACTACGAGCAGTACTTC
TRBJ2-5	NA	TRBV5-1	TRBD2	CASRVSGGQETQYF	TGCGCCAGCAGGGTCAGCGGGGGACAAGAGACCCAGTACTTC
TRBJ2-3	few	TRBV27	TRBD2	CASSSGGGWTDTQYF	TGTGCCAGCAGTTCGGGGGGGGGCTGGACAGATACGCAGTATTTT
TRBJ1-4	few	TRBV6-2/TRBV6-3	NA	CASSYGRGRNEKLFF	TGTGCCAGCAGTTACGGGCGGGGGCGGAATGAAAAACTGTTTTTT
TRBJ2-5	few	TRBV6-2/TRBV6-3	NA	CASSQGQLETQYF	TGTGCCAGCAGTCAAGGACAGCTAGAGACCCAGTACTTC
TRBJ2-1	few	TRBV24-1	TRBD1	CATSDPGQGENEQFF	TGTGCCACCAGTGATCCGGGACAGGGTGAGAATGAGCAGTTCTTC
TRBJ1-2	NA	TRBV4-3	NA	CASSRGGDGYGYTF	TGCGCCAGCAGCCGGGGAGGGGACGGCTATGGCTACACCTTC
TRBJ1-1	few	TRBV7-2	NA	CASTLPGPVMNTEAFF	TGTGCCAGCACCCTCCCGGGACCTGTTATGAACACTGAAGCTTTCTTT
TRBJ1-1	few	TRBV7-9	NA	CASSLADRPVGASEAFF	TGTGCCAGCAGCTTAGCGGACAGACCAGTTGGGGCCTCTGAAGCTTTCTTT
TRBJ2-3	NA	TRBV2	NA	CASRDLNTDTQYF	TGTGCCAGCAGGGACCTAAACACAGATACGCAGTATTTT